This is a list of T cell receptor beta chains from one sample in a study of post-analysis software for immune sequencing data. TCRdb itself ran the PCR reads through MiXCR, one entry per CDR3 protein. The data show 350,000 to 500,000 distinct CDR3 sequences, roughly 38% seen once. Sequencing input: blood. These receptors all stem from a girl aged 2-9 years with multiple sclerosis. The CDR3 runs from the conserved cysteine through the conserved F or W. The order of the fields is V gene, J gene, D gene, clone size, CDR3 DNA, CDR3 protein. D genes are given only for firm matches. Clone size is shown for a subset of rows, as once, few, many or a class of expanded clone.

TRBV5-1	TRBJ1-1	-	few	TGCGCCAGCAGACTTGGAACAGAGACTGAAGCTTTCTTT	CASRLGTETEAFF
TRBV6-6	TRBJ2-7	-	-	TGTGCCAGTAGCGGAAACTCCTACGAGCAGTACTTC	CASSGNSYEQYF
TRBV7-8	TRBJ1-2	-	-	TGTGCCAGCAGCTTAGGACACGGGGGGGAAGGCCACACCTTC	CASSLGHGGEGHTF
TRBV7-2	TRBJ2-5	-	-	TGTGCCAGCAGCCACGGATGGGGGATACAAGGGACCCAGTACTTC	CASSHGWGIQGTQYF
TRBV6-1	TRBJ1-1	-	-	TGTGCCGGCAGTGAGTTGTTTGGGGGTGAAGGGAACACTGAAGCTTTCTTT	CAGSELFGGEGNTEAFF
TRBV29-1	TRBJ1-5	-	-	TGCAGCGTAGTAGGGGGTCTGGGTCAGCCCCAGCATTTT	CSVVGGLGQPQHF
TRBV29-1	TRBJ2-7	TRBD2	many	TGCAGCGCAGCTAGCGGGGGGGGGTACGAGCAGTACTTC	CSAASGGGYEQYF
TRBV20-1	TRBJ2-5	-	-	TGCAGTGCTCGTATAGCTGGAGAGACCCAGTACTTC	CSARIAGETQYF
TRBV19	TRBJ2-5	-	-	TGTGCCAGTAACCTAGCCGGGGGCCAAGAGACCCAGTACTTC	CASNLAGGQETQYF
TRBV28	TRBJ2-7	-	-	TGTGCCAGCAGTTTATCATCGATGGGCTCCTACGAGCAGTACTTC	CASSLSSMGSYEQYF
TRBV24-1	TRBJ1-5	-	-	TGTGCCACCAGTGACCCCGGGGAGCCCCAGCATTTT	CATSDPGEPQHF
TRBV3-1	TRBJ1-4	-	-	TGTGCCAGCAGCCAAGACGGGGTTCGCAATGAAAAACTGTTTTTT	CASSQDGVRNEKLFF
TRBV24-1	TRBJ2-5	-	-	TGTGCCACCAGTGATTTTCGCCAGGGGGGGAAGCAAGAGACCCAGTACTTC	CATSDFRQGGKQETQYF
TRBV20-1	TRBJ2-7	TRBD1	-	TGCAGTGCTAGAAGGCCGGACAGGGCTCGATACGAGCAGTACTTC	CSARRPDRARYEQYF
TRBV27	TRBJ2-7	-	-	TGTGCCAGCAGTAACCTGGCGGACCTCTACGAGCAGTACTTC	CASSNLADLYEQYF
TRBV20-1	TRBJ2-1	TRBD2	few	TGCAGTGCTAGAATCCTAGCGGGGTACAATGAGCAGTTCTTC	CSARILAGYNEQFF
TRBV19	TRBJ2-1	-	-	TGTGCCAGTACCTTTTACAATGAGCAGTTCTTC	CASTFYNEQFF
TRBV29-1	TRBJ2-7	-	-	TGCAGCGCTGGCGAAGGTTCGACCTACGAGCAGTACTTC	CSAGEGSTYEQYF
TRBV6-4	TRBJ1-1	TRBD1	few	TGTGCCAGCAGTGAGACAGGGGCTGGGACTGAAGCTTTCTTT	CASSETGAGTEAFF
TRBV5-1	TRBJ2-7	TRBD2	few	TGCGCCAGCAGCTTGGGACTAGCGGGGGGCCAGAACCAATACGAGCAGTACTTC	CASSLGLAGGQNQYEQYF
TRBV7-3	TRBJ2-3	-	-	TGTGCCAGCAGCTTACTTGGCCAGGGATATCTCACAGATACGCAGTATTTT	CASSLLGQGYLTDTQYF
TRBV2	TRBJ1-4	-	-	TGTGCCAGCAGTCGATTAGAGGAGGAAAAACTGTTTTTT	CASSRLEEEKLFF
TRBV15	TRBJ2-5	TRBD1	-	TGTGCCACCAGCAGGACCCAGGGGGTGCAGTACTTC	CATSRTQGVQYF
TRBV9	TRBJ2-1	TRBD2	-	TGTGCCAGCAGCTATAGCCCGACTAGCGCCAATGAGCAGTTCTTC	CASSYSPTSANEQFF
TRBV6-1	TRBJ1-1	-	few	TGTGCCAGCAGGATAGGGGTGAACACTGAAGCTTTCTTT	CASRIGVNTEAFF
TRBV28	TRBJ2-7	TRBD2	-	TGTGCCAGCAGTGGAACTAGCGGGAGTGTTTACGAGCAGTACTTC	CASSGTSGSVYEQYF
TRBV4-1	TRBJ1-6	TRBD1	-	TGCGCCAGCACAAAGCAGGGGGGGATTTATAATTCGCCCCTCCACTTT	CASTKQGGIYNSPLHF
TRBV29-1	TRBJ2-7	TRBD1	-	TGCAGCGTTCGTCACAGGGGGCTCGACGAGCAGTACTTC	CSVRHRGLDEQYF
TRBV27	TRBJ2-7	-	-	TGTGCCAGCAGTTCAGGGGACGGAGCTGTAGGTGAGCAGTACTTC	CASSSGDGAVGEQYF
TRBV6-5	TRBJ2-5	-	many	TGTGCCAGCAGAGGTTTCCAAGAGACCCAGTACTTC	CASRGFQETQYF
TRBV28	TRBJ2-1	TRBD2	few	TGTGCCAGCAGTTATAGCGGGAGGTATGGAAATGAGCAGTTCTTC	CASSYSGRYGNEQFF
TRBV2	TRBJ2-1	-	-	TGTGCCAGCAGTGAAGCTTCGACTGGTTACAATGAGCAGTTCTTC	CASSEASTGYNEQFF
TRBV4-1	TRBJ1-1	TRBD1	-	TGCGCCAGCAGCCAACCGGGACAGGGGAGGAAAACTGAAGCTTTCTTT	CASSQPGQGRKTEAFF
TRBV11-2	TRBJ2-7	-	-	TGTGCCAGCAGCTCCTTGGACACTGGCTCCTACGAGCAGTACTTC	CASSSLDTGSYEQYF
TRBV29-1	TRBJ2-6	-	few	TGCAGCGTAAGCAGGGCAACTTCTGGGGCCAACGTCCTGACTTTC	CSVSRATSGANVLTF
TRBV29-1	TRBJ2-1	-	-	TGCAGCGTTGAAGGAAGAAATGAGCAGTTCTTC	CSVEGRNEQFF